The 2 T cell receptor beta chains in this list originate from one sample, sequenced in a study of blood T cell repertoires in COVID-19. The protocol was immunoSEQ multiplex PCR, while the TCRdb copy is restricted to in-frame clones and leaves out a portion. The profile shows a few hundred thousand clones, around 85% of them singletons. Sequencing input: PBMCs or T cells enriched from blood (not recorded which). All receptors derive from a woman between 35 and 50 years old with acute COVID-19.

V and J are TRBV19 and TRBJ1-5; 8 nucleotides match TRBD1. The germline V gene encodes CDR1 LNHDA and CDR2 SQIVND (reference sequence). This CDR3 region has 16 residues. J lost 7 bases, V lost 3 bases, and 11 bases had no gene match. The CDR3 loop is CASSIQSGQGKQPQHF. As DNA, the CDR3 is TGTGCCAGTAGTATCCAATCAGGACAGGGAAAACAGCCCCAGCATTTT.

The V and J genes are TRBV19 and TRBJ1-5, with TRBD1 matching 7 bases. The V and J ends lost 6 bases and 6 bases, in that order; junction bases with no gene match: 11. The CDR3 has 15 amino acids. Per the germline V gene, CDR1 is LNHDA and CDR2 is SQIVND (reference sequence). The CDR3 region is CASRGYQGGLQPQHF. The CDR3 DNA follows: TGTGCCAGTAGGGGGTACCAAGGGGGCCTTCAGCCCCAGCATTTT.